The 18 T cell receptor beta chains below come from one sample, sequenced in a study of cytomegalovirus exposure and HLA in healthy donors. The study ran its PCR with 60 Vbeta and 13 Jbeta primers. The table came from immunoSEQ multiplex PCR; TCRdb's copy has only in-frame clones and leaves some out. The data show around 150,000 clones, about 80% seen once. The specimen sequenced was PBMCs. These receptor sequences come from a woman aged 45-65 years in good health and CMV-seronegative.

This clone was counted a single time. This chain's CDR3 is CASSIQGTSNEQFF. For the CDR3, the DNA is TGTGCCAGTAGTATTCAGGGTACAAGCAATGAGCAGTTCTTC. The chain joins TRBV19 to TRBJ2-1, with D possibly TRBD1 on 5 matching bases. The V end lost 3 bases, the J end lost 6 bases, and 12 bases lay between the germline ends. Germline V gives CDR1 LNHDA, CDR2 SQIVND (reference sequence). The CDR3 runs 14 residues.

This chain uses TRBV5-4 with TRBJ2-3; D uncertain. The CDR3 is made up of 12 amino acids. The V and J ends lost 3 bases and 2 bases respectively, with 4 bases between them. CDR1 is SGHNT and CDR2 is YYREEE in the germline V gene (reference sequence). The CDR3 region has the DNA TGTGCCAGCAGCTCATCCACAGATACGCAGTATTTT. Translating it yields CASSSSTDTQYF.

In nucleotides, the CDR3 is TGTGCCAGCAGCTTGGGGACAGGGGCGTACGAGGAGCTGTTTTTT. It specifies CASSLGTGAYEELFF. This rearrangement joins TRBV5-5 to TRBJ2-2, with 9 bases matching TRBD1. This CDR3 region has 15 residues. Germline lookup yields CDR1 SGHKS and CDR2 YYEKEE (reference sequence). The V and J ends lost 0 bases and 10 bases, in that order; junction bases with no gene match: 7. The full variable domain, completed using reference TRBV5-5 and TRBJ2-2, is DAGVTQSPTHLIKTRGQQVTLRCSPISGHKSVSWYQQVLGQGPQFIFQYYEKEERGRGNFPDRFSARQFPNYSSELNVNALLLGDSALYLCASSLGTGAYEELFFGEGSRLTVL.

In the case of this clone: Relative to the germline gene, one junction end is altered; a read error may explain this. The chain links TRBV5-1 to TRBJ2-7, with TRBD1 identical over 10 bases. Per germline, CDR1 SGHRS and CDR2 YFSETQ. The CDR3 consists of 16 residues. DNA of the CDR3: TGCGCCAGCAGCCCGTTAATCGGACAGGGGGTGGAGTTCCTCGATTTC. Translated: CASSPLIGQGVEFLDF.

For the CDR3, the DNA is TGTGCCAGCCTACGAAGCGGGGGGGGGCTCTACAATGAGCAGTTCTTC. It translates to CASLRSGGGLYNEQFF. V and J are TRBV19 and TRBJ2-1, with 10 bases lining up with TRBD2. Germline V gene sequence: CDR1 LNHDA, CDR2 SQIVND (reference sequence). The ends lost 9 bases at V and 3 bases at J; junction bases unmatched: 11. The CDR3 sequence is 16 residues long.

This chain links TRBV7-2 with TRBJ2-5, with TRBD1 as a possible D gene (6 bases). Germline V lookup: CDR1 SGHTA, CDR2 FQGNSA. Trimming left V 5 bases short and J 5 bases short, with 18 bases between. The CDR3 has 15 amino acids. The DNA of the CDR3 is TGTGCCAGCAGCCCTAACGGGCAGGGGAGCGAGACCCAGTACTTC. Translated: CASSPNGQGSETQYF.

The gene calls are TRBV28 and TRBJ1-5, with D hard to call. Germline-derived CDR1 and CDR2 are MDHEN and SYDVKM. V gave up 3 bases and J gave up 4 bases, with 13 bases separating them. The CDR3 spans 15 residues. CDR3 sequence: CASSLAHEGNQPQHF. The CDR3 bases are TGTGCCAGCAGTTTGGCCCATGAGGGTAATCAGCCCCAGCATTTT.

This clone was observed once. V usage is TRBV5-4 and J usage is TRBJ1-2, with D perhaps TRBD1 (6 bases). This CDR3 has 14 residues. Germline CDR1 and CDR2: SGHNT and YYREEE (reference sequence). V was trimmed by 0 bases and J by 4 bases, leaving 10 bases between them. The CDR3: CASSLGTARYGYTF. The CDR3, as DNA: TGTGCCAGCAGCTTGGGGACAGCCCGCTATGGCTACACCTTC. The whole variable domain, filled in from reference TRBV5-4 and TRBJ1-2, reads ETGVTQSPTHLIKTRGQQVTLRCSSQSGHNTVSWYQQALGQGPQFIFQYYREEENGRGNFPPRFSGLQFPNYSSELNVNALELDDSALYLCASSLGTARYGYTFGSGTRLTVV.

The CDR3 nucleotides are TGTGCCAGCAGCTTTAAGTCCAGACAGGGGATGCTTATATATGGCTACACCTTC. This encodes CASSFKSRQGMLIYGYTF. V and J are TRBV5-6 and TRBJ1-2, with 8 bases matching TRBD1. Germline CDR1 reads SGHDT; CDR2 reads YYEEEE. J gave up 5 bases and V 2 bases, and 17 bases lay outside the gene matches. The CDR3 loop spans 18 amino acids.

V and J are TRBV7-2 and TRBJ2-1, with 11 bases that match TRBD2. The CDR3 contains 15 residues. Germline CDR1 SGHTA, CDR2 FQGNSA. The V segment lost 5 bases and the J segment 4 bases; nucleotides outside the gene matches: 4. The CDR3 sequence: CASSQTSGSYNEQFF. In DNA form, the CDR3 reads TGTGCCAGCAGCCAAACTAGCGGGAGTTACAATGAGCAGTTCTTC. The full variable domain, with the rest looked up from reference TRBV7-2 and TRBJ2-1, is GAGVSQSPSNKVTEKGKDVELRCDPISGHTALYWYRQSLGQGLEFLIYFQGNSAPDKSGLPSDRFSAERTGGSVSTLTIQRTQQEDSAVYLCASSQTSGSYNEQFFGPGTRLTVL.

The rearrangement joins TRBV15 to TRBJ2-7, with 8 bases fitting TRBD1. Germline CDR1 and CDR2: LNHNV and YYDKDF (reference sequence). V shed 4 bases, J shed 0 bases, and the junction held 2 bases outside the gene matches. The CDR3 length is 14 residues. DNA of the CDR3: TGTGCCACCAGCATACAGGGGGTCTCCTACGAGCAGTACTTC. As protein: CATSIQGVSYEQYF.

This chain uses TRBV4-2 with TRBJ1-1; D might be TRBD1 (5 bases). Germline V CDR1 and CDR2: LGHNA, YNFKEQ. V lost 4 bases and J lost 7, with 7 bases in between. The CDR3 sequence is 11 residues long. The CDR3 sequence: CASSPGYEAFF. CDR3 nucleotides: TGTGCCAGCAGCCCAGGGTATGAAGCTTTCTTT.

The rearrangement joins TRBV13 to TRBJ2-3, with 9 bases lining up with TRBD1. The V and J ends lost 5 bases and 0 bases, in that order; junction bases with no gene match: 12. The CDR3 covers 18 residues. Germline-derived CDR1 and CDR2 are PRHDT and FYEKMQ (reference sequence). The CDR3: CASSTPYSGTGSTDTQYF. CDR3 DNA sequence: TGTGCCAGCAGCACACCCTACTCCGGGACAGGGAGCACAGATACGCAGTATTTT.

The V and J genes are TRBV4-1 and TRBJ2-5, with 7 bases aligning to TRBD2. V trimming: 5 bases; J trimming: 9 bases; junction bases outside the gene matches: 18. The CDR3 length is 16 residues. Germline loops: CDR1 MGHRA, CDR2 YSYEKL. The CDR3 nucleotides are TGCGCCAGCAGCTTCCGACTAGCCTGGACTGAAGGGGCCCAGTACTTC. It encodes CASSFRLAWTEGAQYF.

V is TRBV30 and J is TRBJ2-5; 11 bases align to TRBD2. The germline V gene has CDR1 GTSNPN and CDR2 SVGIG (reference sequence). The CDR3 is made up of 17 amino acids. J gave up 2 bases and V 3 bases, and 11 bases lay outside the gene matches. The DNA for the CDR3 is TGTGCCTGGAGAAGTGGGACTAGCGGCACCTGGCAAGAGACCCAGTACTTC. It yields the protein CAWRSGTSGTWQETQYF. Combining the CDR3 with reference TRBV30 and TRBJ2-5 gives the whole variable domain SQTIHQWPATLVQPVGSPLSLECTVEGTSNPNLYWYRQAAGRGLQLLFYSVGIGQISSEVPQNLSASRPQDRQFILSSKKLLLSDSGFYLCAWRSGTSGTWQETQYFGPGTRLLVL.

The sample holds one count of this clone. The rearrangement joins TRBV7-9 to TRBJ2-2; 16 bases map to TRBD2. This CDR3 comprises 19 residues. CDR1 is SEHNR and CDR2 is FQNEAQ in the germline V gene (reference sequence). Trimming removed 6 bases from V and 7 bases from J; junction bases left unmatched: 14. CDR3 bases: TGTGCCAGCAGGCCGGGACTAGCGGGGGGGATGCCTCTCGGCGGGGAGCTGTTTTTT. Its translation: CASRPGLAGGMPLGGELFF.

This chain connects TRBV5-6 to TRBJ1-4; 7 nucleotides line up with TRBD1. The CDR3 sequence is 15 residues long. The J segment lost 7 bases and the V segment lost 4 bases, leaving 10 bases of the junction unmatched. CDR1 SGHDT and CDR2 YYEEEE come from the germline V gene. The CDR3 DNA sequence: TGTGCCAGCAGCCCAATGACAGGGACTGGTGAAAAACTGTTTTTT. Protein product: CASSPMTGTGEKLFF.

This clone was observed a single time. The chain is built from TRBV18 and TRBJ1-2, with 9 bases fitting TRBD1. The CDR3 is made up of 15 amino acids. V was pared by 0 bases and J by 7 bases, with 6 bases of the junction left unmatched. The germline CDR1 and CDR2 sequences are KGHSH and LQKENI. The CDR3 protein is CASSPPGQGGGGYTF. CDR3 nucleotide sequence: TGTGCCAGCTCACCACCGGGACAGGGTGGAGGTGGCTACACCTTC.